The 31 T cell receptor beta chains listed next were all sequenced from one sample in a study of shared clonotypes between healthy human individuals. Clones were read by immunoSEQ multiplex PCR, and TCRdb kept only the in-frame ones, dropping some. The profile covers around 300,000 clones, with roughly 84% appearing a single time and under 20% taken by the ten largest. Input material: memory CD8+ T cells sorted from blood. The subset: CD45RO+ cells pooled with CCR7-negative TemRA cells. These receptors originate from a young man in good health.

The rearrangement uses TRBV21-1 and TRBJ2-3; TRBD2 is taken as the D call from the table, unchecked against the DNA. TRBV21-1 is classified as a pseudogene. CDR3 length equals 20 residues. The CDR3 sequence is CASSIPAGFSSGPPTDTQYF. As DNA, the CDR3 is TGTGCCAGCAGTATCCCGGCCGGCTTTTCTAGCGGCCCACCCACAGATACGCAGTATTTT.

This chain connects TRBV4-2 to TRBJ2-1, with D uncertain. The CDR3 spans 11 residues. The germline V and J ends were trimmed by 2 bases and 4 bases, with 0 bases remaining between them. Germline V gene sequence: CDR1 LGHNA, CDR2 YNFKEQ. The CDR3 sequence is CASSQYNEQFF. DNA for the CDR3: TGTGCCAGCAGCCAATACAATGAGCAGTTCTTC.

J is TRBJ2-1 and V is TRBV6-6; D remains unclear. The CDR3 has 11 residues. CDR1 and CDR2 (germline): MNHNY, SVGAGI (reference sequence). The V gene lost 10 bases and the J gene lost 5 bases, with 9 bases spanning the gap. CDR3 nucleotide sequence: TGTGCCACTTCGGTCCACAATGAGCAGTTCTTC. It encodes CATSVHNEQFF.

The chain couples TRBV13 to TRBJ2-7; TRBD1 might be the D (7 bases). The V gene lost 5 bases and the J gene lost 5 bases, with 19 bases spanning the gap. The CDR3 is 15 amino acids. Germline V gene data show CDR1 as PRHDT and CDR2 as FYEKMQ (reference sequence). The DNA for the CDR3 is TGTGCCAGCAGCCACCGGACAGGAGGGGCGCACGAGCAGTACTTC. Protein sequence: CASSHRTGGAHEQYF.

Note on this clone: Different DNA sequences within this sample yield the same CDR3. The V gene is TRBV7-9, the J gene TRBJ2-7, with 9 bases identical to TRBD1. V gave up 0 bases and J gave up 2 bases; unmatched junction bases: 2. CDR3 length: 15 amino acids. CDR1 and CDR2 (germline): SEHNR, FQNEAQ (reference sequence). In DNA, the CDR3 is TGTGCCAGCAGCTTAGCACAGGGGGCCGCCTACGAGCAGTACTTC. This encodes CASSLAQGAAYEQYF.

The chain joins TRBV11-1 to TRBJ2-1, with D maybe TRBD1 (5 bases). Trimming removed 4 bases at V and 4 bases at J, with 8 bases between. This CDR3 spans 13 amino acids. Per the germline V gene, CDR1 is SGHAT and CDR2 is FQDESV (reference sequence). The CDR3 region is CASSSGPYNEQFF. CDR3 in DNA: TGTGCCAGCAGCTCAGGGCCATACAATGAGCAGTTCTTC.

This chain connects TRBV7-9 to TRBJ1-6; D not resolved. This CDR3 contains 15 residues. Deletions cut 5 bases from V and 5 bases from J, with 13 bases between. Germline CDR1 is SEHNR and CDR2 is FQNEAQ (reference sequence). CDR3 in DNA: TGTGCCAGCAGCCCCGTGACAATTAATAATTCACCCCTCCACTTT. The encoded protein is CASSPVTINNSPLHF.

This chain connects TRBV27 to TRBJ2-2, with D possibly TRBD2 on 5 matching bases. CDR1 is MNHEY, CDR2 SMNVEV, per germline (reference sequence). The CDR3 contains 15 residues. V was shortened by 6 bases and J by 4 bases, with 15 bases between the two germline ends. CDR3 nucleotides: TGTGCCAGCAGGACCTCTCTAGGGAGCACCGGGGAGCTGTTTTTT. Protein: CASRTSLGSTGELFF.

The chain links TRBV5-1 to TRBJ2-5; TRBD2 agrees at 8 bases. Germline trimming cut 1 base from V and 5 bases from J; bases unmatched to any gene: 4. The CDR3 has 14 residues. Per germline, CDR1 SGHRS and CDR2 YFSETQ. The CDR3 loop reads CASSLRGGDETQYF. Here the CDR3 DNA reads TGCGCCAGCAGCTTGCGGGGGGGTGACGAGACCCAGTACTTC.

This rearrangement joins TRBV5-5 to TRBJ2-7; no firm D call. Germline lookup yields CDR1 SGHKS and CDR2 YYEKEE (reference sequence). There are 14 residues in the CDR3. Trimming removed 2 bases at V and 1 base at J, with 10 bases between. The CDR3 loop is CASSFTGLSYEQYF. The CDR3 DNA sequence: TGTGCCAGCAGCTTTACGGGTCTATCCTACGAGCAGTACTTC. Variable domain in full (rest from reference TRBV5-5 and TRBJ2-7): DAGVTQSPTHLIKTRGQQVTLRCSPISGHKSVSWYQQVLGQGPQFIFQYYEKEERGRGNFPDRFSARQFPNYSSELNVNALLLGDSALYLCASSFTGLSYEQYFGPGTRLTVT.

The chain couples TRBV15 to TRBJ2-4; D is uncertain. V was pared by 5 bases and J by 0 bases, with 11 bases between. Germline assignment: CDR1 LNHNV and CDR2 YYDKDF (reference sequence). The CDR3 covers 15 residues. CDR3 nucleotides: TGTGCCACCAGCCATCGACGGGTAGCCAAAAACATTCAGTACTTC. It specifies CATSHRRVAKNIQYF.

Concerning this clone: This same CDR3 is encoded by further DNA sequences in the sample. The DNA for the CDR3 is TGCGCCAGCAGCCAAGCCGGGTCCACAGATACGCAGTATTTT. It is translated as CASSQAGSTDTQYF. The chain is built from TRBV4-1 and TRBJ2-3; D remains ambiguous. Germline loops: CDR1 MGHRA, CDR2 YSYEKL. This CDR3 is 14 amino acids long. Trimming cost V 1 base and J 2 bases, with 7 bases left between them.

The chain links TRBV27 to TRBJ2-5; D may correspond to TRBD1 or TRBD2 (5 bases each). CDR1 is MNHEY, CDR2 SMNVEV, per germline (reference sequence). V was clipped by 2 bases and J by 0 bases, with 16 bases between them. CDR3 length: 17 amino acids. The CDR3 region is CASSLGRGRRYQETQYF. The CDR3, as DNA: TGTGCCAGCAGTTTAGGTAGGGGCAGGAGGTACCAAGAGACCCAGTACTTC.

The V gene is TRBV7-9, the J gene TRBJ1-1, with 12 positions matching TRBD1. Germline trimming cut 4 bases from V and 7 bases from J; bases unmatched to any gene: 7. The CDR3 runs to 15 residues. Germline loops: CDR1 SEHNR, CDR2 FQNEAQ (reference sequence). The CDR3 sequence: CASSSTGTGGIEAFF. Written as DNA, the CDR3 is TGTGCCAGCAGCTCCACCGGGACAGGGGGCATTGAAGCTTTCTTT.

The chain carries TRBV27 and TRBJ1-6; the D gene is possibly TRBD1 (6 bases). V dropped 6 bases and J dropped 8 bases, with 17 bases sitting between them. The CDR3 contains 15 residues. CDR1 and CDR2 from the germline V gene are MNHEY and SMNVEV (reference sequence). The CDR3 loop reads CASRDSQGVDSPLHF. The CDR3 DNA reads TGTGCCAGCAGGGATTCACAGGGTGTGGATTCACCCCTCCACTTT.

The genes are TRBV27 and TRBJ2-1, with TRBD2 matching over 7 bases. CDR1 and CDR2 from the germline V gene are MNHEY and SMNVEV (reference sequence). This CDR3 is 15 amino acids long. Trimming at V came to 8 bases and at J to 2 bases, leaving 9 bases not matched to a gene. As DNA, the CDR3 is TGTGCCAGCCGATTAAGCGGGGATACCTACAATGAGCAGTTCTTC. Protein product: CASRLSGDTYNEQFF.

The chain employs TRBV19 and TRBJ2-7; 10 nucleotides align to TRBD2. Germline V CDR1 and CDR2: LNHDA, SQIVND (reference sequence). J gave up 3 bases and V 5 bases, and 7 bases lay outside the gene matches. The CDR3 extends over 15 amino acids. The CDR3 is CASSDGLAASYEQYF. CDR3 bases: TGTGCCAGTAGTGACGGACTAGCGGCAAGCTACGAGCAGTACTTC.

V and J are TRBV2 and TRBJ2-7; D is uncertain. V lost 8 bases to trimming and J lost 4 bases, with 21 bases between them. The length of the CDR3 is 15 residues. Germline V CDR1 and CDR2: SNHLY, FYNNEI. The CDR3 DNA is TGTGCCAGCGTGCCGGCCGGGCCCCCTGGGTACGAGCAGTACTTC. It specifies CASVPAGPPGYEQYF.

As to this clone: A clone one base away is much larger, so this may be a read error. The rearrangement uses TRBV9 and TRBJ2-3; D might be TRBD2 (6 bases). Looked up from germline, CDR1 is SGDLS and CDR2 is YYNGEE. The CDR3 contains 13 residues. Trimming cost V 1 base and J 5 bases, with 8 bases left between them. CDR3 residues: CASSVWGEDTQYF. CDR3 in DNA: TGTGCCAGCAGCGTATGGGGGGAAGATACGCAGTATTTT.

This rearrangement joins TRBV4-1 to TRBJ1-6; a weak D match, TRBD1 (5 bases). V was trimmed by 2 bases and J by 9 bases, leaving 17 bases between them. Germline CDR1 reads MGHRA; CDR2 reads YSYEKL. The CDR3 is made up of 16 amino acids. The CDR3 is CASSQLPASGTSPLHF. As DNA, the CDR3 is TGCGCCAGCAGCCAATTACCGGCGTCAGGGACTTCACCCCTCCACTTT.

The chain couples TRBV5-1 to TRBJ1-2; unclear D gene. The CDR3 has 16 residues. Trimming removed 0 bases at V and 5 bases at J, with 17 bases between. Germline loops: CDR1 SGHRS, CDR2 YFSETQ. Written as DNA, the CDR3 is TGCGCCAGCAGCTTGGTCGGTCAGGTGGAATGGTATGGCTACACCTTC. Protein sequence: CASSLVGQVEWYGYTF.

This sequence joins TRBV28 and TRBJ1-1; D ambiguous. This CDR3 comprises 13 residues. V lost 2 bases, J lost 7 bases, and 11 bases lay in between. Per germline, CDR1 MDHEN and CDR2 SYDVKM. CDR3 sequence reads: CASSLRGSVEAFF. CDR3 coding DNA: TGTGCCAGCAGTTTACGTGGGTCAGTTGAAGCTTTCTTT.

The V gene is TRBV30, the J gene TRBJ1-2; D unclear. With 2 bases removed from V and 2 bases from J, the gap between germline ends came to 12 bases. In germline, CDR1 is GTSNPN, CDR2 SVGIG (reference sequence). This CDR3 is 14 amino acids long. CDR3: CAWSWEEANYGYTF. CDR3 in DNA: TGTGCCTGGAGTTGGGAGGAGGCGAACTATGGCTACACCTTC.

The J gene is TRBJ1-1, the V gene TRBV10-3; TRBD1 might be the D (5 bases). The CDR3 has 14 amino acids. Germline V gene data show CDR1 as ENHRY and CDR2 as SYGVKD. Trimming shortened V by 4 bases and J by 4 bases, and 13 bases separated the two germline ends. The DNA of the CDR3 is TGTGCCATCAGTGGTCTGGGGGTGGTCACTGAAGCTTTCTTT. Translated: CAISGLGVVTEAFF.

On this clone itself: Just one base apart from a much larger clone, this may be a read error. Distinct nucleotide sequences in the sample also encode this CDR3. This chain uses TRBV5-6 with TRBJ2-7; D gene unclear. V was shortened by 2 bases and J by 1 base, with 7 bases between the two germline ends. Germline V lookup: CDR1 SGHDT, CDR2 YYEEEE. This CDR3 has 13 residues. CDR3 DNA sequence: TGTGCCAGCAGCTTAGGGTCGTCCTACGAGCAGTACTTC. It specifies CASSLGSSYEQYF. The full variable domain, rest sourced from reference TRBV5-6 and TRBJ2-7, is DAGVTQSPTHLIKTRGQQVTLRCSPKSGHDTVSWYQQALGQGPQFIFQYYEEEERQRGNFPDRFSGHQFPNYSSELNVNALLLGDSALYLCASSLGSSYEQYFGPGTRLTVT.

This clone was found once. This chain connects TRBV6-1 to TRBJ1-5, with a possible D match to TRBD1 (5 bases). Trimming cost V 2 bases and J 7 bases, with 12 bases left between them. Germline V gene data show CDR1 as MNHNS and CDR2 as SASEGT. This CDR3 has 14 amino acids. CDR3 loop: CASSEWGSEQPQHF. CDR3 nucleotide sequence: TGTGCCAGCAGTGAATGGGGGTCGGAGCAGCCCCAGCATTTT.

The gene calls are TRBV7-9 and TRBJ2-1; D perhaps matches TRBD2 (6 bases). The ends were cut back, 5 bases at V and 9 bases at J, with 8 bases in the middle. The CDR3 is 11 residues long. Germline V gene sequence: CDR1 SEHNR, CDR2 FQNEAQ (reference sequence). CDR3 amino acids: CASSRGVEQFF. The CDR3 DNA is TGTGCCAGCAGCCGCGGGGTTGAGCAGTTCTTC.

Turning to this clone: The same CDR3 also results from other DNA sequences found in this sample. This chain uses TRBV4-3 with TRBJ2-1; D unclear. The CDR3 loop spans 16 amino acids. Trimming removed 1 base at V and 0 bases at J, with 10 bases between. Germline CDR1 is LGHNA and CDR2 is YSLEER. Here the CDR3 DNA reads TGCGCCAGCAGCCAAGTATCCGGAAGCTCCTACAATGAGCAGTTCTTC. Protein: CASSQVSGSSYNEQFF.

The gene calls are TRBV14 and TRBJ2-7; D not certain. The V gene's germline CDR1 is SGHDN and CDR2 FVKESK. V gave up 3 bases and J gave up 7 bases, with 22 bases separating them. The CDR3 covers 16 residues. CDR3 coding DNA: TGTGCCAGCAGCCATGCTGGGTACACGATTTGGTGGGAGCAGTACTTC. Residues: CASSHAGYTIWWEQYF.

The rearrangement links TRBV11-3 to TRBJ2-1; D ambiguous. Per the germline V gene, CDR1 is SGHNT and CDR2 is YENEEA. V was shortened by 8 bases and J by 7 bases, with 12 bases between the two germline ends. This CDR3 spans 12 amino acids. The CDR3 region has the DNA TGTGCCAGCGCGTCCCATTGGAATGAGCAGTTCTTC. It codes for CASASHWNEQFF.

The rearrangement uses TRBV27 and TRBJ2-5; TRBD1 might be the D (6 bases). Per the germline V gene, CDR1 is MNHEY and CDR2 is SMNVEV (reference sequence). Trimming cost V 1 base and J 3 bases, with 9 bases left between them. The CDR3 spans 14 residues. The CDR3 region has the DNA TGTGCCAGCAGTTTATGGGCAGGGGAAGAGACCCAGTACTTC. Amino acid sequence: CASSLWAGEETQYF.